This T cell receptor beta chain is from a study of blood T cells in healthy people across ages. Study at large: Researchers report that template switching captured about one barcoded beta molecule per two T cells. Study-level results: When set beside aged donors, long-lived donors presented more naive CD4+ cells and higher diversity.

It was with a sample-barcoded 5' primer and a J-beta primer mix that a second PCR of roughly 7 to 12 cycles was run. The authors tagged each cDNA molecule using a template-switch adaptor with 12 random nucleotides. TCRdb re-called the 5' RACE reads through MiXCR, storing one row per CDR3 protein. The table includes 780,000 or so distinct CDR3 sequences, roughly three fifths detected once. Isolation yielded PBMCs, at least 7 million per sample, in every case. This CDR3 spans 15 amino acids. Germline V gives CDR1 DFQATT, CDR2 SNEGSKA (reference sequence). J was trimmed by 3 bases and V by 0 bases; bases with no gene match: 4. As for this clonotype: Its specificity is not known.

The rearrangement uses TRBV20-1 and TRBJ2-1; TRBD1 aligns across 8 bases. The clonotype was recovered from a man between 35 and 55 years old in good health. What was sequenced was blood. The CDR3 loop is CSARDPDRGYNEQFF. For the CDR3, the DNA is TGCAGTGCTAGAGACCCAGACAGGGGCTACAATGAGCAGTTCTTC.